This T cell receptor beta chain was obtained from a study of PD-L1 blockade in urothelial cancer. V lost 6 bases and J 1 base, leaving 6 bases between the germline ends. This CDR3 spans 12 amino acids. Germline V lookup: CDR1 ENHRY, CDR2 SYGVKD. Using immunoSEQ multiplex PCR, the repertoire was profiled, and TCRdb retains in-frame clones only, with some absent. The table records 35,000 to 55,000 clones, about four fifths of them present only once. This chain uses TRBV10-3 with TRBJ1-1, with D unclear. Sequencing was performed on PBMCs, taken around atezolizumab (anti-PD-L1) treatment. This TCR came from a man between 65 and 85 years old with urothelial cancer. This chain's CDR3 is CAIRPGNTEAFF. CDR3 bases: TGTGCCATCAGACCAGGGAACACTGAAGCTTTCTTT.